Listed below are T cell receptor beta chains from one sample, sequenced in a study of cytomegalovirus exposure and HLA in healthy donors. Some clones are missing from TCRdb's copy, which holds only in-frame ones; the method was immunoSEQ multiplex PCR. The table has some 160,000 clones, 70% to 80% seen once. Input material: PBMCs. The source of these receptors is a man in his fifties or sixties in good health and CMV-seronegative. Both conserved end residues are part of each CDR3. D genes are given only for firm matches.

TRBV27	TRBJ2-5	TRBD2	CASSPAGGYETQYF
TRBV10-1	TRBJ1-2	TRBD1	CARQRDSYYGYTF
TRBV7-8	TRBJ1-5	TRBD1	CASSFTGEGQPQHF
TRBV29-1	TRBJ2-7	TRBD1	CSVGADRGAVYEQYF
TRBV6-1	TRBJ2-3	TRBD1	CAIATGASTDTQYF
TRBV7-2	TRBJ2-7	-	CASSLTADYEQYF
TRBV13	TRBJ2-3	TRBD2	CASSRTGLAGVDTQYF
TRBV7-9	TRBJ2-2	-	CASSLGGLNTGELFF
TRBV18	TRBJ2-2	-	CASSPLGASNTGELFF
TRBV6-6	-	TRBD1	CASSYSIRGLYEQYF
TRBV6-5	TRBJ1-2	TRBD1	CASSYGFGQGASYTF
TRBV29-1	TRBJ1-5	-	CSVVVEGYQPQHF
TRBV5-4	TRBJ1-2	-	CASSLWSGAGGYTF
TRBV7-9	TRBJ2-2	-	CAILTRPNTGELFF
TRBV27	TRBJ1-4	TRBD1	CASREVGHRGEKLFF
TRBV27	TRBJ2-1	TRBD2	CASSLAGGFNEQFF
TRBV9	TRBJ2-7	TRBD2	CASSVGKDSGIYEQYF
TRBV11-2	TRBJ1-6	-	CASSFGQTPTTPLHF
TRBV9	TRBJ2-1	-	CASSPGVWSRENEQFF
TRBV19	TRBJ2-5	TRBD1	CASSVDRVQETQYF
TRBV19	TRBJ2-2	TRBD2	CASTPGLAGVIGELFF
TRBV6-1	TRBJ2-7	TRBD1	CASSTDRGYEQYF
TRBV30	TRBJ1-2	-	CAWSVRQGTYGYTF
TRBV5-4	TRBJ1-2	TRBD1	CASRYGTGGYGYTF
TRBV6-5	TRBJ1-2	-	CASSIERWGEGYPF
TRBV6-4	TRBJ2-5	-	CASSDRPGEAQYF
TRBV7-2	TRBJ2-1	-	CASSTGTPQFF
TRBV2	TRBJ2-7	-	CAGSGGVHEQYF
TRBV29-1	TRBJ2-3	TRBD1	CSAGQDEDTQYF
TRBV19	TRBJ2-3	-	CASQPDRTTDTQYF
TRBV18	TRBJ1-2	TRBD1	CASSPLGQGAEFYGYTF
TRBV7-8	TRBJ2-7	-	CASSLGAFYEQYF
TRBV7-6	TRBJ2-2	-	CASSLVGSNTGELFF
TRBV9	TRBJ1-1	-	CASSVGPNTEAFF
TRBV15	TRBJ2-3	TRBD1	CATSIGTGGTDTQYF
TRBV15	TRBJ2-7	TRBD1	CATSRGGQDHYEQYF
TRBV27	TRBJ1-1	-	CASSFYGGAMAFF
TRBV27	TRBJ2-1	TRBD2	CASSSAPGGLYPYNEQFF
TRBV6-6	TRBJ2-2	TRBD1	CASSVTGGANTGELFF
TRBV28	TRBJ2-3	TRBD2	CASSSISGRTDTQYF
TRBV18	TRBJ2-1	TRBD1	CASSPRTGTSYNEQFF
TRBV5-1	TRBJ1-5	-	CASNWTPNSNQPQHF
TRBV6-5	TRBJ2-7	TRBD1	CASSRWTGHYEQYF
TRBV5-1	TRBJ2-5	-	CASSLEGHQETQYF
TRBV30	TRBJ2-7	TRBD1	CAWRRQGAREQYF
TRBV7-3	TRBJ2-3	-	CASSLSKLTDTQYF
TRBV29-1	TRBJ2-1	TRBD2	CSVEVAGRWNEQFF
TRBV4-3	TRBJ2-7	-	CASSQDPSSYEQYF
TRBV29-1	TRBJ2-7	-	CSVDVGSEQYF
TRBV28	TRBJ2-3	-	CASSLGANTQYF